A single sample gave rise to the 18 T cell receptor beta chains below, sequenced in a study of T cell repertoires in cytomegalovirus infection. Their cognate antigens are unknown. TCRdb ran MiXCR on the reads and lists one entry per CDR3 protein. The data hold roughly 700,000 distinct CDR3 sequences, with approximately 33% observed a single time. The sample was cultured PBMCs, taken from culture after CMV antigen stimulation. These receptors all stem from a human donor in good health (CMV status not recorded). Some clones in this sample may be carry-over from other donors' samples.

The chain carries TRBV12-3 or TRBV12-4 and TRBJ2-1, with 7 bases lining up with TRBD1. The CDR3 runs to 16 residues. Trimming cost V 5 bases and J 7 bases; bases outside gene matches: 14. In nucleotides, the CDR3 is TGTGCCAGCAGTGCTCCAGACAGGGTGGTGGGGAATGAGCAGTTCTTC. It codes for CASSAPDRVVGNEQFF.

J is TRBJ2-5 and V is TRBV7-2; 8 bases agree with TRBD2. The CDR3 runs 14 residues. V lost 1 base and J lost 4; bases outside the gene matches: 2. Germline assignment: CDR1 SGHTA and CDR2 FQGNSA. As DNA, the CDR3 is TGTGCCAGCAGCTTAGTTCTAGCGGGAGAGACCCAGTACTTC. Protein: CASSLVLAGETQYF.

The gene calls are TRBV7-9 and TRBJ2-1; 9 bases are a match to TRBD2. From germline, CDR1 is SEHNR and CDR2 FQNEAQ (reference sequence). The V segment lost 3 bases and the J segment 6 bases; nucleotides outside the gene matches: 6. CDR3 length: 15 residues. Written as DNA, the CDR3 is TGTGCCAGCAGCTTCGTCCGCGGGGGGGCCAATGAGCAGTTCTTC. The encoded protein is CASSFVRGGANEQFF.

The J gene is TRBJ1-5, the V gene TRBV12-3 or TRBV12-4; no clear D gene. The CDR3 is made up of 15 amino acids. V gave up 2 bases and J gave up 3 bases, with 11 bases separating them. The CDR3 loop is CASSLRGSANQPQHF. DNA for the CDR3: TGTGCCAGCAGTTTACGCGGGTCGGCCAATCAGCCCCAGCATTTT.

The gene calls are TRBV11-2 and TRBJ1-1, with D possibly being TRBD1 (6 bases). The CDR3 contains 13 residues. Germline CDR1 reads SGHAT; CDR2 reads FQNNGV. Trimming removed 6 bases from V and 10 bases from J, with 18 bases in between. The DNA for the CDR3 is TGTGCCAGCAGTCTTGGGACATTCATGGGAGCTTTCTTT. This sequence encodes CASSLGTFMGAFF.

This clonotype has more than one count but fewer than ten. CDR3 in amino acids: CASSLLDINEQFF. In nucleotides, the CDR3 is TGTGCCAGCAGTTTATTGGATATCAATGAGCAGTTCTTC. J is TRBJ2-1 and V is TRBV28, with D unresolved. Trimming removed 1 base from V and 6 bases from J, with 7 bases in between. Per germline, CDR1 MDHEN and CDR2 SYDVKM. The CDR3 consists of 13 residues. The entire variable domain, with the rest obtained from reference TRBV28 and TRBJ2-1, is as follows: DVKVTQSSRYLVKRTGEKVFLECVQDMDHENMFWYRQDPGLGLRLIYFSYDVKMKEKGDIPEGYSVSREKKERFSLILESASTNQTSMYLCASSLLDINEQFFGPGTRLTVL.

This chain links TRBV20-1 with TRBJ2-1; 11 positions match TRBD1. This CDR3 is 10 amino acids long. Germline assignment: CDR1 DFQATT and CDR2 SNEGSKA (reference sequence). This chain's CDR3 is CGTGGNEQFF. CDR3 nucleotide sequence: TGCGGGACAGGGGGCAATGAGCAGTTCTTC.

This clonotype was detected ten times or more. This chain links TRBV7-2 with TRBJ2-3; 14 bases line up with TRBD2. Trimming removed 5 bases from V and 6 bases from J; junction bases left unmatched: 16. Germline-derived CDR1 and CDR2 are SGHTA and FQGNSA. The CDR3 is 19 amino acids. The CDR3 region has the DNA TGTGCCAGCAGCAAAAGACTAGCGGGAGGGCTCACCGGTCGGGATACGCAGTATTTT. It codes for CASSKRLAGGLTGRDTQYF. Full variable domain (outside the CDR3, taken from reference TRBV7-2 and TRBJ2-3): GAGVSQSPSNKVTEKGKDVELRCDPISGHTALYWYRQSLGQGLEFLIYFQGNSAPDKSGLPSDRFSAERTGGSVSTLTIQRTQQEDSAVYLCASSKRLAGGLTGRDTQYFGPGTRLTVL.

About this clonotype itself: The junction shows a germline mismatch at one end, possibly a read error. The chain combines TRBV24-1 with TRBJ2-1; D is tentatively TRBD1 or TRBD2 (5 bases each). Germline CDR1 and CDR2: KGHDR and SFDVKD. The CDR3 totals 12 residues. The chain's CDR3 is CAASGEGNEQFF. DNA of the CDR3: TGTGCCGCCAGCGGTGAGGGGAATGAGCAGTTCTTC.

DNA for the CDR3: TGTGCCAGCAGTGAGAGCCGGGGGAATACGCAGTATTTT. Its translation is CASSESRGNTQYF. This chain uses TRBV2 with TRBJ2-3; D might be TRBD2 (6 bases). The ends were cut back, 3 bases at V and 7 bases at J, with 11 bases in the middle. CDR1 SNHLY and CDR2 FYNNEI come from the germline V gene. The CDR3 sequence is 13 residues long.

The rearrangement joins TRBV5-1 to TRBJ2-1, with 8 positions matching TRBD2. This CDR3 contains 16 residues. The trim removed 0 bases at V and 10 bases at J, leaving 12 bases unmatched. From germline, CDR1 is SGHRS and CDR2 YFSETQ. This CDR3 reads CASSLGVVAGSREQFF. In DNA, the CDR3 is TGCGCCAGCAGCTTGGGAGTGGTAGCGGGATCTCGGGAGCAGTTCTTC.

The rearrangement joins TRBV12-3 or TRBV12-4 to TRBJ2-1; D ambiguous. This CDR3 comprises 19 residues. Trimming took off 6 bases at V and 1 base at J, with 25 bases between the two ends. The chain's CDR3 is CASSSNRNTKSSSYNEQFF. The CDR3 region has the DNA TGTGCCAGCAGCTCGAACAGAAATACCAAATCTTCTTCCTACAATGAGCAGTTCTTC.

V gene TRBV28 combines with J gene TRBJ2-2, with 12 bases that match TRBD2. V trimming: 0 bases; J trimming: 6 bases; junction bases outside the gene matches: 5. The germline V gene has CDR1 MDHEN and CDR2 SYDVKM. The CDR3 extends over 17 amino acids. CDR3 nucleotides: TGTGCCAGCAGTTTATGGAGGCTAGCGGGGGGGCCCGGGGAGCTGTTTTTT. Translating gives CASSLWRLAGGPGELFF.

The chain couples TRBV6-5 to TRBJ1-5; unclear D gene. Germline V gene sequence: CDR1 MNHEY, CDR2 SVGAGI. This CDR3 has 13 residues. The V end lost 5 bases, the J end lost 3 bases, and 8 bases lay between the germline ends. CDR3 amino acids: CASSRSANQPQHF. The CDR3 DNA reads as TGTGCCAGCAGTCGAAGCGCCAATCAGCCCCAGCATTTT.

The J gene is TRBJ2-4, the V gene TRBV7-2, with D perhaps assigned TRBD1 or TRBD2 (5 bases each). Germline CDR1 and CDR2: SGHTA and FQGNSA. The CDR3 spans 16 residues. V shed 5 bases and J shed 0 bases, with 14 bases lying between them. The CDR3 region has the DNA TGTGCCAGCAGCCCATGGGGGTCCGTAGCCAAAAACATTCAGTACTTC. It specifies CASSPWGSVAKNIQYF.

This clonotype was observed a handful of times. The DNA for the CDR3 is TGTGCCAGCAGTTGGGCTAGCGGGAGTGGGGATGAGCAGTTCTTC. The encoded protein is CASSWASGSGDEQFF. The chain couples TRBV12-3 or TRBV12-4 to TRBJ2-1, with 10 bases fitting TRBD2. V shed 4 bases and J 8 bases; nucleotides not matched to a gene: 8. The CDR3 has 15 amino acids.

There are a few counts of this clonotype. The V and J genes are TRBV28 and TRBJ2-5; maybe TRBD2 (5 bases). CDR1 and CDR2 (germline): MDHEN, SYDVKM. CDR3 length equals 20 residues. V was clipped by 6 bases and J by 2 bases, with 31 bases between them. CDR3 nucleotide sequence: TGTGCCAGCAGGAACTTAATCGCCAGGTGGGAGAATACTCCGCAAGAGACCCAGTACTTC. Translating gives CASRNLIARWENTPQETQYF.

This chain connects TRBV6-1 to TRBJ1-6, with D hard to call. Germline V gives CDR1 MNHNS, CDR2 SASEGT. This CDR3 spans 12 amino acids. Trimming took off 0 bases at V and 17 bases at J, with 11 bases between the two ends. CDR3 residues: CASSEAERLFHF. CDR3 in DNA: TGTGCCAGCAGTGAAGCCGAGCGGCTCTTCCACTTT.